These 18 T cell receptor beta chains originate from one sample sequenced in a study of blood T cell repertoires in COVID-19. Generated by immunoSEQ multiplex PCR, the TCRdb table keeps only in-frame clones and is missing some. Altogether approximately 210,000 clones are present, about 80% being singletons, with the ten largest covering about 7.8%. Sequencing input: peripheral blood. All receptors derive from an elderly woman with COVID-19, enrolled during active disease.

The chain couples TRBV12-3 or TRBV12-4 to TRBJ1-1; D ambiguous. The CDR3 length is 13 residues. V dropped 6 bases and J dropped 4 bases, with 12 bases sitting between them. CDR3 sequence: CASSATSGTEAFF. The CDR3 coding sequence is TGTGCCAGCAGCGCTACCTCAGGCACTGAAGCTTTCTTT.

J is TRBJ2-4 and V is TRBV9, with 7 bases lining up with TRBD1. CDR3 length: 15 residues. Germline CDR1 and CDR2: SGDLS and YYNGEE. The J segment lost 6 bases and the V segment lost 3 bases, leaving 9 bases of the junction unmatched. This CDR3 reads CASSEGAGSGNIQYF. In DNA, the CDR3 is TGTGCCAGCAGCGAGGGGGCTGGGTCGGGAAACATTCAGTACTTC.

The chain uses TRBV5-8 and TRBJ2-2, with 11 bases matching TRBD1. CDR1 and CDR2 from the germline V gene are SGHTS and YDEGEE. Trimming took 4 bases from V and 2 from J; bases not matched to a gene: 4. CDR3 length: 16 amino acids. In nucleotides, the CDR3 is TGTGCCAGCAGCGGATGGACAGGGGGCAACACCGGGGAGCTGTTTTTT. It codes for CASSGWTGGNTGELFF.

The rearrangement joins TRBV3-1 (or the pseudogene TRBV3-2) to TRBJ1-6, with 8 bases matching TRBD1. V dropped 4 bases and J dropped 7; count of bases not matched to a gene: 9. The CDR3 is 16 residues long. Germline CDR1 LGHDT, CDR2 YNNKEL (reference sequence). CDR3 region: CASSLDLGQGNSPLHF. As DNA, the CDR3 is TGTGCCAGCAGCCTAGATCTCGGACAGGGAAATTCACCCCTCCACTTT.

V gene TRBV28 combines with J gene TRBJ1-5; no firm D call. Trimming took 2 bases from V and 0 from J, leaving 17 bases between them. The CDR3 is 18 amino acids. Germline V gives CDR1 MDHEN, CDR2 SYDVKM. As DNA, the CDR3 is TGTGCCAGCAGTTTAGGAAGGGTAGGAGGTTATAGCAATCAGCCCCAGCATTTT. Its translation: CASSLGRVGGYSNQPQHF.

The chain couples TRBV5-1 to TRBJ2-1; no clear D. V was trimmed by 0 bases and J by 6 bases, leaving 25 bases between them. This CDR3 is 19 amino acids long. CDR1 is SGHRS and CDR2 is YFSETQ in the germline V gene. The CDR3 loop is CASSLGVARLVHNFNEQFF. The CDR3 nucleotides read TGCGCCAGCAGCTTGGGGGTAGCCCGATTGGTTCATAACTTCAATGAGCAGTTCTTC. Supplemented by reference TRBV5-1 and TRBJ2-1, the full variable domain reads KAGVTQTPRYLIKTRGQQVTLSCSPISGHRSVSWYQQTPGQGLQFLFEYFSETQRNKGNFPGRFSGRQFSNSRSEMNVSTLELGDSALYLCASSLGVARLVHNFNEQFFGPGTRLTVL.

The chain couples TRBV18 to TRBJ1-2; 12 nucleotides line up with TRBD1. Per the germline V gene, CDR1 is KGHSH and CDR2 is LQKENI. There are 16 residues in the CDR3. V lost 3 bases and J lost 7; bases outside the gene matches: 9. The CDR3 sequence: CASSPNPGQGASGYTF. The DNA for the CDR3 is TGTGCCAGCTCACCGAATCCGGGACAGGGGGCGAGTGGCTACACCTTC.

A few counts support this clone. V and J are TRBV3-1 (or the pseudogene TRBV3-2) and TRBJ1-4; 11 nucleotides agree with TRBD1. Germline V gene data show CDR1 as LGHDT and CDR2 as YNNKEL (reference sequence). The length of the CDR3 is 19 residues. The ends lost 0 bases at V and 0 bases at J; junction bases unmatched: 6. DNA of the CDR3: TGTGCCAGCAGCCAAGATAGGACAGGGGGCTCCACAACTAATGAAAAACTGTTTTTT. This sequence encodes CASSQDRTGGSTTNEKLFF.

J is TRBJ2-2 and V is TRBV4-1; 10 positions match TRBD2. The junction had 6 bases not matched to a gene; V was cut back by 4 bases and J by 13 bases. The CDR3 loop spans 13 amino acids. CDR1 and CDR2 from the germline V gene are MGHRA and YSYEKL. CDR3 DNA: TGCGCCAGCAGCCCCGGGACTAGCGTGCGGCTGTTTTTT. This codes for CASSPGTSVRLFF.

The chain is built from TRBV9 and TRBJ2-1, with a possible D match to TRBD1 (6 bases). V lost 0 bases and J 2 bases, leaving 9 bases between the germline ends. Germline CDR1 SGDLS, CDR2 YYNGEE. The CDR3 covers 15 residues. CDR3 nucleotide sequence: TGTGCCAGCAGCGTAGCGGGACAAACCTACAATGAGCAGTTCTTC. The encoded protein is CASSVAGQTYNEQFF.

In nucleotides, the CDR3 is TGTGCCAGCAGTTTAACTAGCGGGGTGGGGACCCAGTACTTC. This translates into CASSLTSGVGTQYF. The V and J genes are TRBV27 and TRBJ2-5; 10 bases align to TRBD2. Germline CDR1 MNHEY, CDR2 SMNVEV (reference sequence). V was clipped by 2 bases and J by 7 bases; unmatched bases: 4. CDR3 length equals 14 residues.

The gene calls are TRBV28 and TRBJ1-2, with TRBD1 as a possible D gene (6 bases). Per the germline V gene, CDR1 is MDHEN and CDR2 is SYDVKM. The CDR3 has 15 residues. V gave up 5 bases and J gave up 4 bases, with 17 bases separating them. The CDR3 loop reads CASSLTGTPSYGYTF. DNA for the CDR3: TGTGCCAGCAGTCTGACAGGAACCCCAAGCTATGGCTACACCTTC.

The chain couples TRBV6-5 to TRBJ2-1; weak D call: TRBD2 (7 bases). Germline CDR1 and CDR2: MNHEY and SVGAGI. The CDR3 length is 15 residues. With 6 bases removed from V and 0 bases from J, the gap between germline ends came to 12 bases. In nucleotides, the CDR3 is TGTGCCAGCAGGGGGGGGGACAACTCCTACAATGAGCAGTTCTTC. The encoded protein is CASRGGDNSYNEQFF.

The J gene is TRBJ1-4, the V gene TRBV6-5; a weak D match, TRBD1 (6 bases). The germline gives CDR1 MNHEY, CDR2 SVGAGI. The CDR3 covers 14 residues. Between the trimmed V and J ends, which lost 6 bases and 8 bases, there was a span of 16 bases. The CDR3 DNA is TGTGCCAGCAGGTCGACAGGACGAGCCGAAAAACTGTTTTTT. It encodes CASRSTGRAEKLFF.

This clone occurred once. The rearrangement joins TRBV6-5 to TRBJ1-5; the D gene is possibly TRBD1 (5 bases). From germline, CDR1 is MNHEY and CDR2 SVGAGI. This CDR3 region has 15 residues. V was cut by 0 bases and J by 2 bases, with 8 bases left in between. The CDR3, as DNA: TGTGCCAGCAGTTACTCGGGGCGAGGCAATCAGCCCCAGCATTTT. This translates into CASSYSGRGNQPQHF.

Notes on this clone: At the DNA level, this CDR3 is encoded by other sequences in the same sample as well. The chain joins TRBV18 to TRBJ1-6; D remains ambiguous. This CDR3 comprises 15 residues. Deletions cut 0 bases from V and 4 bases from J, with 7 bases between. Germline loops: CDR1 KGHSH, CDR2 LQKENI. The CDR3 DNA reads TGTGCCAGCTCACCACCCGGCGGATATAATTCACCCCTCCACTTT. This codes for CASSPPGGYNSPLHF.

This chain connects TRBV18 to TRBJ2-7, with 7 bases lining up with TRBD1. Germline V gene data show CDR1 as KGHSH and CDR2 as LQKENI. The CDR3 contains 11 residues. V gave up 6 bases and J gave up 6 bases; unmatched junction bases: 2. The CDR3 here is CASSTGVEQYF. The DNA of the CDR3 is TGTGCCAGCTCCACAGGGGTCGAGCAGTACTTC.

CDR3 DNA: TGTGCCAGCAGTGGCCGGAGAAATCAGCCCCAGCATTTT. Translated, it gives CASSGRRNQPQHF. V gene TRBV27 combines with J gene TRBJ1-5; D unclear. The CDR3 covers 13 residues. V lost 5 bases to trimming and J lost 4 bases, with 9 bases between them. Germline V gene lookup returns CDR1 MNHEY and CDR2 SMNVEV (reference sequence).